This TCR beta chain is from a study of T cells in Graves' hyperthyroidism and ophthalmopathy. This clonotype was seen repeatedly, ten times or more. Trimming removed 1 base at V and 3 bases at J, with 13 bases between. In germline, CDR1 is LNHNV, CDR2 YYDKDF (reference sequence). This CDR3 has 15 amino acids. Amplification of TCR beta CDR3 regions was performed using RNA transcripts as template. When the TCR CDR3 underwent first-round RT-PCR, the HTBI primer set was used. TCRdb ran MiXCR on the multiplex PCR reads and lists one entry per CDR3 protein. Altogether a few hundred thousand distinct CDR3 sequences are present, less than 20% being singletons, with the ten largest covering approximately 7.5%. Newly diagnosed patients aged 18 to 65 had hyperthyroidism of under 2 months' duration. Based on clinical symptoms, serum thyroxine and TRAb, thyroid ultrasound and orbital computed tomography, diagnoses were reached.

The sequence came from a woman between 18 and 29 years old with Graves' hyperthyroidism. Sequencing used blood. The V call is TRBV15, the J call TRBJ2-7; TRBD2 is a possible D gene (7 bases). The CDR3 sequence is CATSRARGASYEQYF. The CDR3, as DNA: TGTGCCACCAGCAGAGCCCGGGGGGCCAGCTACGAGCAGTACTTC.